This T cell receptor beta chain is from a study of cytomegalovirus exposure and HLA in healthy donors. Turning to the study itself: Samples from HLA-typed donors yielded around 85 million unique TCRs in an early data release. Membership in the Caucasian-associated ancestry cluster was found for around four fifths of almost 400 genotyped donors.

Per germline, CDR1 MNHEY and CDR2 SVGAGI. This CDR3 is built from 16 residues. With 2 bases removed from V and 0 bases from J, the gap between germline ends came to 8 bases. The PCR had 60 Vbeta and 13 Jbeta primers. The table came from immunoSEQ multiplex PCR; TCRdb's copy has only in-frame clones and leaves some out. The data contain more than 110,000 clones, about 76% of them singletons. Regarding this clone: Its antigen is unidentified.

Broader study findings: Later analysis found that TCR beta chains associated with HLA were more clonally expanded than other, equally common chains. In a later analysis, specific HLA alleles were associated with approximately 17,000 TCR beta sequences at a 0.05 false discovery rate.

What was sequenced was PBMCs. This rearrangement joins TRBV6-5 to TRBJ2-6, with D possibly matching TRBD2 (5 bases). The TCR comes from a male donor in good health and CMV-seronegative. The DNA for the CDR3 is TGTGCCAGCAGTTACGGGAGAAGCTCTGGGGCCAACGTCCTGACTTTC. Translated: CASSYGRSSGANVLTF.